The text below deals with one T cell receptor beta chain. Its antigen is still unknown. This sample stems from a study of OX40 agonist ivuxolimab in advanced cancers. At the level of the study: Patients were treated with intravenous ivuxolimab, dosed at 0.01 to 10 mg/kg and infused every 2 weeks.

Study results and limitations: No antigen was identified for the clonally expanded peripheral T cells. Some nonresponders likewise displayed low normalized T-cell clonal expansion. On average, CD8+ T cells had more expanded clones than CD4+.

V was trimmed by 5 bases and J by 4 bases, leaving 11 bases between them. The germline gives CDR1 LNHDA, CDR2 SQIVND (reference sequence). This CDR3 region has 13 residues. Only in-frame clones appear in the TCRdb table, and some are missing; sequencing was by immunoSEQ multiplex PCR. The sample consists of about 84,000 clones, under 95% of them appearing once. The source is an adult with an advanced solid tumor such as melanoma, head and neck, liver or kidney cancer. The chain couples TRBV19 to TRBJ2-5, with D possibly TRBD1 on 8 matching bases. Sequencing was performed on CD4+ or CD8+ T cells sorted from blood, taken in a trial of the OX40 agonist ivuxolimab. The CDR3 DNA is TGTGCCAGTAGTTACAGGGGGGGAGAGACCCAGTACTTC. Translated: CASSYRGGETQYF.